This record concerns one TCR beta chain sequence. An end of the junction differs from the germline gene, which may be a read error. This specimen belongs to a study of shared clonotypes between healthy human individuals. Whole-study context: Donors, aged 18 to 49, were two women and a few men.

Germline CDR1 reads KGHSH; CDR2 reads LQKENI. This CDR3 is 12 amino acids long. Libraries were prepared by immunoSEQ multiplex PCR; TCRdb keeps only in-frame clonotypes and omits some of them. Here the sample spans around 2.3 million clones, more than 90% being singletons. The study drew all its donors from Caucasian adults living in Nashville, Tennessee. Material: naive CD4+ T cells sorted from blood. The subset is: CD45RA+ positively selected. The genes are TRBV18 and TRBJ2-7; D perhaps matches TRBD1 (6 bases). The sequence was collected from a man aged 18-30 years in good health. CDR3 amino acids: CASSPEFGQSKF. The CDR3 DNA sequence: TGTGCCAGCTCACCAGAATTCGGACAGTCAAAATTC.